The next 28 T cell receptor beta chains were all read from a single sample in a study of CD8+CD57+ T cells in acquired aplastic anemia. Patients selected for sequencing had displayed CD8+CD57+ cell expansion by flow cytometry. Both TCR beta VDJ combination and CDR3 sequence profiling were carried out. Genomic DNA was the template for this profiling. Each CDR3 protein is one row after TCRdb ran MiXCR on the reads. The repertoire includes 450,000 to 600,000 distinct CDR3 sequences, around a third of them detected once, and 0.82% sits in the top ten. The sequenced material came from sorted CD4+, CD8+, or CD8+CD57+ T cells (not recorded which) from PBMCs. The receptors were gathered from a human donor with aplastic anemia.

Ten or more counts support this clonotype. This chain links TRBV7-8 with TRBJ1-1; D remains unclear. Trimming pared 3 bases from V and 1 base from J, leaving 6 bases between. The CDR3 is made up of 13 amino acids. Germline lookup yields CDR1 SGHVS and CDR2 FQNEAQ. CDR3 DNA: TGTGCCAGCAGCTTTACAGAGAACACTGAAGCTTTCTTT. Encoded protein: CASSFTENTEAFF.

The chain combines TRBV10-3 with TRBJ2-3; D might be TRBD1 (5 bases). This CDR3 has 13 amino acids. Looked up from germline, CDR1 is ENHRY and CDR2 is SYGVKD. Trimming left V 7 bases short and J 0 bases short, with 8 bases between. The DNA for the CDR3 is TGTGCCATCACCCAGGGCAGCACAGATACGCAGTATTTT. It encodes CAITQGSTDTQYF.

Regarding this clonotype: At one boundary the junction diverges from the germline segment, which might be a read error. V gene TRBV16 combines with J gene TRBJ1-3; no definite D call. Germline V gene lookup returns CDR1 KGHSY and CDR2 FQNENV. The CDR3 contains 16 residues. CDR3 nucleotides: TGTGCCGGCAGCCAATTGGCCGGCAGCTCTGGAAACACCATATATTTT. This translates into CAGSQLAGSSGNTIYF.

V gene TRBV19 combines with J gene TRBJ2-1, with D possibly matching TRBD1 (6 bases). The V gene's germline CDR1 is LNHDA and CDR2 SQIVND (reference sequence). V was shortened by 4 bases and J by 0 bases, with 13 bases between the two germline ends. The length of the CDR3 is 16 residues. The CDR3 loop reads CASSTPTGGSYNEQFF. The CDR3 region has the DNA TGTGCCAGTAGTACCCCGACAGGAGGCTCCTACAATGAGCAGTTCTTC.

The chain is built from TRBV20-1 and TRBJ2-1, with unresolved D. The CDR3 loop spans 16 amino acids. Germline CDR1 reads DFQATT; CDR2 reads SNEGSKA (reference sequence). Trimming took 0 bases from V and 0 from J, leaving 12 bases between them. The CDR3 DNA reads TGCAGTGCTAGAGATCCTCGGGCTTCCTCCTACAATGAGCAGTTCTTC. It specifies CSARDPRASSYNEQFF.

In its sample, this clonotype was seen a few times. V usage is TRBV7-2 and J usage is TRBJ2-6; D gene uncertain. V lost 5 bases to trimming and J lost 3 bases, with 5 bases between them. The CDR3 extends over 13 amino acids. The germline gives CDR1 SGHTA, CDR2 FQGNSA. The CDR3 DNA is TGTGCCAGCAGCGACGGTGGGGCCAACGTCCTGACTTTC. Its translation: CASSDGGANVLTF.

The chain uses TRBV5-6 and TRBJ2-2, with D possibly being TRBD2 (5 bases). The germline V gene encodes CDR1 SGHDT and CDR2 YYEEEE. Trimming took off 2 bases at V and 4 bases at J, with 12 bases between the two ends. This CDR3 comprises 15 residues. This CDR3 is CASSFTSVSTGELFF. As DNA, the CDR3 is TGTGCCAGCAGCTTCACTAGTGTCTCCACCGGGGAGCTGTTTTTT.

This chain joins TRBV10-3 and TRBJ2-3, with 9 bases aligning to TRBD2. V dropped 10 bases and J dropped 3; count of bases not matched to a gene: 8. Germline CDR1 is ENHRY and CDR2 is SYGVKD. The CDR3 extends over 14 amino acids. This CDR3 is CASRLAEGTDTQYF. The CDR3 DNA reads TGTGCCAGCAGACTAGCGGAGGGTACAGATACGCAGTATTTT.

This clonotype was detected ten times or more. The J gene is TRBJ1-6, the V gene TRBV27; maybe TRBD1 (5 bases). The germline V gene has CDR1 MNHEY and CDR2 SMNVEV (reference sequence). The CDR3 is made up of 16 amino acids. V lost 5 bases, J lost 10 bases, and 21 bases lay in between. The CDR3 reads CASSPLMSRGWSPLHF. As DNA, the CDR3 is TGTGCCAGCAGTCCGCTGATGTCGCGGGGCTGGTCACCCCTCCACTTT.

This clonotype has more than one count but fewer than ten. The chain couples TRBV20-1 to TRBJ2-5; D perhaps matches TRBD1 (5 bases). This CDR3 is built from 15 residues. V was trimmed by 0 bases and J by 3 bases, leaving 14 bases between them. CDR1 and CDR2 from the germline V gene are DFQATT and SNEGSKA (reference sequence). The CDR3, as DNA: TGCAGTGCTAGAGATTCTGGTGACAGTAAAGAGACCCAGTACTTC. This encodes CSARDSGDSKETQYF.

This clonotype has more than one count but fewer than ten. The chain couples TRBV6-2 or TRBV6-3 to TRBJ1-3; the D is unclear. The V end was cut by 7 bases, the J end by 2 bases, with 12 bases between. The CDR3 extends over 14 amino acids. The germline V gene encodes CDR1 MNHEY and CDR2 SVGEGT. CDR3 sequence reads: CASKDLSTGNTIYF. The CDR3 DNA follows: TGTGCCAGCAAGGACCTTAGCACTGGAAACACCATATATTTT.

The J gene is TRBJ2-7, the V gene TRBV19, with TRBD1 identical over 10 bases. The CDR3 spans 16 residues. The V gene's germline CDR1 is LNHDA and CDR2 SQIVND (reference sequence). Trimming took 6 bases from V and 2 from J; bases not matched to a gene: 10. CDR3 in amino acids: CASRTRETGGPYEQYF. DNA for the CDR3: TGTGCCAGTAGAACTAGGGAGACAGGGGGCCCCTACGAGCAGTACTTC.

In this sample, this clonotype turned up many times. This chain joins TRBV6-1 and TRBJ1-5, with TRBD1 matching over 9 bases. CDR1 is MNHNS, CDR2 SASEGT, per germline. V shed 6 bases and J 0 bases; nucleotides not matched to a gene: 0. The CDR3 covers 14 residues. This CDR3 reads CASRGQGSNQPQHF. In DNA form, the CDR3 reads TGTGCCAGCAGGGGACAGGGTAGCAATCAGCCCCAGCATTTT.

The J gene is TRBJ2-1, the V gene TRBV10-3; D is perhaps TRBD1 (5 bases). Between the trimmed V and J ends, which lost 8 bases and 5 bases, there was a span of 13 bases. Per germline, CDR1 ENHRY and CDR2 SYGVKD. CDR3 length: 13 residues. CDR3 DNA sequence: TGTGCCATCTACCCAGGGCCGCACAATGAGCAGTTCTTC. This gives the protein CAIYPGPHNEQFF.

Comment on this clonotype: An end of the junction differs from the germline gene, which may be a read error. J is TRBJ2-6 and V is TRBV27, with a tentative D call TRBD1 (5 bases). Germline V lookup: CDR1 MNHEY, CDR2 SMNVEV (reference sequence). The CDR3 is made up of 15 amino acids. CDR3 sequence: CASSFKPSGATVLTF. DNA of the CDR3: TGTGCCAGCAGTTTTAAGCCGTCTGGGGCCACCGTCCTGACTTTC.

V is TRBV10-3 and J is TRBJ1-6, with a tentative D call TRBD1 (5 bases). V dropped 6 bases and J dropped 9 bases, with 15 bases sitting between them. Germline assignment: CDR1 ENHRY and CDR2 SYGVKD. The CDR3 has 14 residues. CDR3 residues: CAISVDSSRSPLHF. Written as DNA, the CDR3 is TGTGCCATCAGCGTCGACAGCAGCCGTTCACCCCTCCACTTT.

This clonotype has just a few counts. V and J are TRBV3-1 and TRBJ1-1; the D gene is possibly TRBD1 (5 bases). The CDR3 is 15 residues long. The V end was cut by 2 bases, the J end by 5 bases, with 15 bases between. Germline V gene data show CDR1 as LGHDT and CDR2 as YNNKEL (reference sequence). CDR3 amino acids: CASSQTHRGRTEAFF. The CDR3 DNA is TGTGCCAGCAGCCAAACCCATAGGGGCCGAACTGAAGCTTTCTTT.

The chain uses TRBV20-1 and TRBJ2-1; TRBD2 aligns across 12 bases. The V gene end was trimmed by 4 bases and the J gene end by 5 bases; junction bases not matched to a gene: 3. Per the germline V gene, CDR1 is DFQATT and CDR2 is SNEGSKA (reference sequence). The CDR3 covers 14 residues. DNA for the CDR3: TGCAGTGCTAAACGACTAGCGGGGGACAATGAGCAGTTCTTC. Translating it yields CSAKRLAGDNEQFF.

This clonotype was observed a few times. V is TRBV4-2 and J is TRBJ2-5; D is perhaps TRBD2 (7 bases). V lost 0 bases, J lost 3 bases, and 11 bases lay in between. The CDR3 loop spans 15 amino acids. Germline CDR1 and CDR2: LGHNA and YNFKEQ. The CDR3 DNA follows: TGTGCCAGCAGCCAAGATAGAGGGGGGGAAGAGACCCAGTACTTC. Translated, it gives CASSQDRGGEETQYF.

The chain joins TRBV4-1 to TRBJ2-3, with no clear D. The V end was cut by 2 bases, the J end by 0 bases, with 6 bases between. The CDR3 consists of 14 residues. Germline V gives CDR1 MGHRA, CDR2 YSYEKL. CDR3 in DNA: TGCGCCAGCAGCCAACCAGACAGCACAGATACGCAGTATTTT. This gives the protein CASSQPDSTDTQYF.

With respect to this clonotype: A much larger clone sits a single nucleotide away, making a read error possible. The rearrangement joins TRBV11-2 to TRBJ2-3; 9 nucleotides align to TRBD2. Trimming took 4 bases from V and 6 from J; bases not matched to a gene: 11. Germline values: CDR1 SGHAT, CDR2 FQNNGV. The length of the CDR3 is 16 residues. This CDR3 reads CASSSNRGGAGDTQYF. The CDR3 DNA reads as TGTGCCAGCAGCTCCAATCGCGGGGGGGCCGGGGATACGCAGTATTTT. Filled out from reference TRBV11-2 and TRBJ2-3, the complete variable domain reads EAGVAQSPRYKIIEKRQSVAFWCNPISGHATLYWYQQILGQGPKLLIQFQNNGVVDDSQLPKDRFSAERLKGVDSTLKIQPAKLEDSAVYLCASSSNRGGAGDTQYFGPGTRLTVL.

This clonotype was observed a few times. The gene calls are TRBV9 and TRBJ1-4; TRBD1 matches 7 bases. In germline, CDR1 is SGDLS, CDR2 YYNGEE. The CDR3 runs to 15 residues. Unmatched junction bases numbered 6, after V lost 0 bases and J lost 7 bases. The CDR3: CASSVAGQQPEKLFF. The CDR3 nucleotides read TGTGCCAGCAGCGTAGCGGGACAGCAACCTGAAAAACTGTTTTTT.

This clonotype was observed a few times. A much larger clonotype is one base distant, so this may be a read error. The DNA of the CDR3 is TGTGCCAGCAGGGGGGCCGGGGAGCTGTTTTTT. Protein sequence: CASRGAGELFF. V is TRBV6-2 or TRBV6-3 and J is TRBJ2-2; D tentatively fits TRBD1 or TRBD2 (5 bases each). The CDR3 length is 11 residues. The germline V and J ends were trimmed by 6 bases and 6 bases, with 5 bases remaining between them. Germline V gene data show CDR1 as MNHEY and CDR2 as SVGEGT.

As concerns this clonotype: Given a much more abundant clone one base away, this may be a read error. The CDR3 DNA follows: TGTGCCAGCACGCGTCGAGTGGGCCGCGAGCAGTACTTC. Translation: CASTRRVGREQYF. The chain recombines TRBV14 with TRBJ2-7, with D unresolved. The V and J ends lost 7 bases and 6 bases respectively, with 16 bases between them. Germline V gene lookup returns CDR1 SGHDN and CDR2 FVKESK. The CDR3 extends over 13 amino acids.

This clonotype was seen more than once but under ten times. A read error may be the cause here, since a much bigger clone is one base away. The chain is built from TRBV9 and TRBJ2-3; 9 nucleotides agree with TRBD1. Germline V gives CDR1 SGDLS, CDR2 YYNGEE. There are 15 residues in the CDR3. For the CDR3, the DNA is TGTGCCTGCAGCGGGACAGGGTTCGTAGTAGATACGCAGTATTTT. It yields the protein CACSGTGFVVDTQYF.

The V gene is TRBV19, the J gene TRBJ2-7, with 8 positions matching TRBD2. The CDR3 extends over 14 amino acids. With V trimmed by 11 bases and J by 4 bases, 13 bases remained unmatched. CDR1 LNHDA and CDR2 SQIVND come from the germline V gene (reference sequence). The CDR3 region is CAWSVGTRGYEQYF. CDR3 sequence (DNA): TGTGCCTGGAGTGTAGGGACTAGGGGATACGAGCAGTACTTC. The full variable domain, rest sourced from reference TRBV19 and TRBJ2-7, is DGGITQSPKYLFRKEGQNVTLSCEQNLNHDAMYWYRQDPGQGLRLIYYSQIVNDFQKGDIAEGYSVSREKKESFPLTVTSAQKNPTAFYLCAWSVGTRGYEQYFGPGTRLTVT.

This chain links TRBV15 with TRBJ1-1; a possible D gene is TRBD1 (5 bases). Per the germline V gene, CDR1 is LNHNV and CDR2 is YYDKDF (reference sequence). The CDR3 covers 14 residues. V dropped 10 bases and J dropped 1 base, with 16 bases sitting between them. Written as DNA, the CDR3 is TGTGCCAGCTCACCGACGACAGCGAACACTGAAGCTTTCTTT. It yields the protein CASSPTTANTEAFF.

On this clonotype: The limits of the CDR3 on the DNA are not certain, so only TCRdb's listed CDR3 is given. The CDR3 here is CASRGDRNYGCTF. The chain links TRBV10-3 to TRBJ1-2; TRBD1, the table's D call, was not compared with the DNA. In germline, CDR1 is ENHRY, CDR2 SYGVKD. The CDR3 contains 13 residues when both ends are counted.